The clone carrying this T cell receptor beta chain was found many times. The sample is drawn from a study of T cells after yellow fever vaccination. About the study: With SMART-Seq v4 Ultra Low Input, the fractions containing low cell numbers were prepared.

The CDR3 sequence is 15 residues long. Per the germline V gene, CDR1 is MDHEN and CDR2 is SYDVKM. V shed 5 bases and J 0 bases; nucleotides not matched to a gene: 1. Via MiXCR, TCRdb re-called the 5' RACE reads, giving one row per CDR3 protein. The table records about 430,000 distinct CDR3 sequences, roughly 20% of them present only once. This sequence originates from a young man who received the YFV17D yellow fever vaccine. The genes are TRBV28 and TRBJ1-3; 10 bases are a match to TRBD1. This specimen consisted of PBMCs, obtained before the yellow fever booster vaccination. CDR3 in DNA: TGTGCCAGCAGTGACAGGGGGCTCTCTGGAAACACCATATATTTT. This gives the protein CASSDRGLSGNTIYF.